Listed below are T cell receptor beta chains from one sample, sequenced in a study of regulatory T cells in long-lasting Graves disease. Using its own MiXCR run on the multiplex PCR reads, TCRdb lists one record per CDR3 protein. The table has under 300,000 distinct CDR3 sequences, over 20% seen once. Sequencing used peripheral blood mononuclear cells (PBMCs), obtained at new diagnosis, from a patient treated with antithyroid drugs. The receptors derive from a female donor with Graves disease. CDR3s include the opening cysteine and the closing phenylalanine or tryptophan. The D gene is left open where the match is weak. Clone size is shown for a subset of rows, as once, few, many or a class of expanded clone.

v_call	j_call	clone_size	d_call	cdr3_nt	cdr3_aa
TRBV7-3	TRBJ2-2	many	.	TGTGCCAGCAGCCCGGGGGGCTCTTTGAACACCGGGGAGCTGTTTTTT	CASSPGGSLNTGELFF
TRBV9	TRBJ2-1	many	TRBD1	TGTGCCAGCAGCGTAGAGGGACAGGGGGCCACGGAGCAGTTCTTC	CASSVEGQGATEQFF
TRBV6-2/TRBV6-3	TRBJ2-5	.	TRBD2	TGTGCCAGCAGTTACTACGCTAGCGGGGGAGAAGAGACCCAGTACTTC	CASSYYASGGEETQYF
TRBV7-9	TRBJ2-7	many	.	TGTGCCAGCAGCTTAGGGACGGTGAACGACGAGCAGTACTTC	CASSLGTVNDEQYF
TRBV30	TRBJ1-1	.	TRBD1	TGTGCCTGGAGTACAGGGGGAGACACTGAAGCTTTCTTT	CAWSTGGDTEAFF
TRBV11-2	TRBJ1-1	many	.	TGTGCCAGCAGCTTAGGAGTCGGGGATTGGACTGAAGCTTTCTTT	CASSLGVGDWTEAFF
TRBV12-3/TRBV12-4	TRBJ2-7	many	.	TGTGCCAGCAGCTACGGACCGCATTTCGAGCAGTACTTC	CASSYGPHFEQYF
TRBV12-3/TRBV12-4	TRBJ2-3	once	TRBD1	TGTGCCAGCAGTTTGATTCTAAGGACAGGGGGTACGCAGTATTTT	CASSLILRTGGTQYF
TRBV28	TRBJ2-1	many	TRBD2	TGTGCCAGCAGTCCCCTCACTCGGGGGGGCCTTAATGAGCAGTTCTTC	CASSPLTRGGLNEQFF
TRBV2	TRBJ1-5	many	.	TGTGCCAGCAGGTCACAGGGTTTGTCGCAGCCCCAGCATTTT	CASRSQGLSQPQHF
TRBV20-1	TRBJ2-1	.	.	TGCAGTGCTATTCATCAAGGGCCGGGGACCCGAAGCCGCAATGAGCAGTTCTTC	CSAIHQGPGTRSRNEQFF
TRBV18	TRBJ2-7	many	TRBD2	TGTGCCAGCTCACCAATCGATGCGAGCGGGGCCTACGAGCAGTACTTC	CASSPIDASGAYEQYF
TRBV6-1	TRBJ2-3	.	TRBD1	TGTGCCAGCAGCCCTCACCGCCGGGACAGATACACAGATACGCAGTATTTT	CASSPHRRDRYTDTQYF
TRBV7-8	TRBJ2-7	many	.	TGTGCCAGCAGCTTAGTATACGGGGGTCCTTACTTC	CASSLVYGGPYF
TRBV11-2	TRBJ1-2	many	.	TGTGCCAGCAGCCCGACAAGAACTAACTATGGCTACACCTTC	CASSPTRTNYGYTF
TRBV5-6	TRBJ1-1	many	.	TGTGCCAGCAGCTTGATATACATTGGGAACACTGAAGCTTTCTTT	CASSLIYIGNTEAFF
TRBV20-1	TRBJ1-1	many	.	TGCAGTGCTAGGGTGGGCAGGGCACAGAACACTGAAGCTTTCTTT	CSARVGRAQNTEAFF
TRBV20-1	TRBJ2-1	few	TRBD2	TGCAGTGCTAGATGGCGGGAGGGGGGCAATGAGCAGTTCTTC	CSARWREGGNEQFF
TRBV11-2	TRBJ1-5	.	.	TGTGCCAGCAGCTCGACCGGGCAGCCCCAGCATTTT	CASSSTGQPQHF
TRBV20-1	TRBJ2-1	many	TRBD2	TGCAGTGCTAGAACCGGGACTAGCAATGAGCAGTTCTTC	CSARTGTSNEQFF
TRBV19	TRBJ1-5	few	.	TGTGCCTTTTACCCCCTTCAGCCCCAGCATTTT	CAFYPLQPQHF
TRBV27	TRBJ2-7	many	TRBD1	TGTGCCAGCAAAAACCGGGACAGGGCTTACGAGCAGTACTTC	CASKNRDRAYEQYF
TRBV20-1	TRBJ2-7	.	.	TGCAGTGCTAGAGTGGCGGCGAGCTCCTACGAGCAGTACTTC	CSARVAASSYEQYF
TRBV7-2	TRBJ1-3	many	.	TGTGCCAGCACCAAAGCCAACTCTGGAAACACCATATATTTT	CASTKANSGNTIYF
TRBV19	TRBJ1-3	.	.	TGTGCCAGTAGTATGACAGCCTCTGGAAACACCATATATTTT	CASSMTASGNTIYF
TRBV5-1	TRBJ1-5	many	.	TGCGCCAGCAGCCCTGGAGGGGCATGGGATCAGCCCCAGCATTTT	CASSPGGAWDQPQHF
TRBV5-5	TRBJ1-1	.	.	TGTGCCAGCAGCTCCCAGGCGGGGATGAACACTGAAGCTTTCTTT	CASSSQAGMNTEAFF
TRBV4-3	TRBJ2-1	many	TRBD2	TGCGCCAGCAGCCAAGGCAGAGCGGGGCCAAAATACAATGAGCAGTTCTTC	CASSQGRAGPKYNEQFF
TRBV5-1	TRBJ2-3	.	.	TGCGCCAGCAGCCAAGGACAAGGGGCGAGCACAGATACGCAGTATTTT	CASSQGQGASTDTQYF
TRBV7-9	TRBJ2-6	many	.	TGTGCCAGCAGCCGGACGGTCCCTGGGGCCAACGTCCTGACTTTC	CASSRTVPGANVLTF
TRBV3-1	TRBJ2-7	many	.	TGTGCCAGCAGCCAACTACCCGAAAGCTGGGAGCAGTACTTC	CASSQLPESWEQYF
TRBV19	TRBJ2-3	.	.	TGTGCCAGTAGCCGCCTGACGGCCGGTACGGCGCAGTATTTT	CASSRLTAGTAQYF
TRBV12-3/TRBV12-4	TRBJ1-1	many	.	TGTGCCAGCAGTTTGGGGCGCCCAACTATGAACACTGAAGCTTTCTTT	CASSLGRPTMNTEAFF
TRBV4-1	TRBJ2-5	many	.	TGCGCCAGCAGCCAAGATCGGACGGAGACCCAGTACTTC	CASSQDRTETQYF
TRBV2	TRBJ1-5	many	.	TGTGCCAGCAGTGATTTACTGAGCAATCAGCCCCAGCATTTT	CASSDLLSNQPQHF
TRBV5-6	TRBJ1-4	.	.	TGTGCCAGCAGCTTGGGACAGAGAAATGAAAAACTGTTTTTT	CASSLGQRNEKLFF
TRBV11-2	TRBJ2-4	many	.	TGTGCCAGCAGCTTAGCCTCGGTTGCACTAGCCAAAAACATTCAGTACTTC	CASSLASVALAKNIQYF
TRBV19	TRBJ2-3	.	.	TGTGCCAGTAGTCAGGGGGGGGGCCGCACAGATACGCAGTATTTT	CASSQGGGRTDTQYF
TRBV5-6	TRBJ2-7	many	.	TGTGCCAGCACCCCCGGGACAAGAACCTACGAGCAGTACTTC	CASTPGTRTYEQYF
TRBV28	TRBJ1-1	many	.	TGTGCCAGCAGCTCAGGGGCGGGGACTGAAGCTTTCTTT	CASSSGAGTEAFF
TRBV5-6	TRBJ2-7	many	TRBD2	TGTGCCAGCAGCTCACCGGGACTAGCGGGAGCGGAGCAGTACTTC	CASSSPGLAGAEQYF
TRBV20-1	TRBJ2-3	few	TRBD2	TGCAGTGCGGCCGGGACTAGCGGGAGGGATTATTGGGGCACAGATACGCAGTATTTT	CSAAGTSGRDYWGTDTQYF
TRBV11-3	TRBJ2-3	.	TRBD2	TGTGCCAGCAGCCTGGGACTAGCCGATTATACGCAGTATTTT	CASSLGLADYTQYF
TRBV7-8	TRBJ1-1	many	.	TGTGCCAGCAGCTTCGGGCTCGGGGATACTGAAGCTTTCTTT	CASSFGLGDTEAFF
TRBV6-1	TRBJ2-7	many	.	TGTGCCAGCGGGCTCCTCTTAGCCAAGCATTACGAGCAGTACTTC	CASGLLLAKHYEQYF